This T cell receptor beta chain derives from a study of spatial heterogeneity in lung cancer. Overall study context: The average appearance count of each unique TCR and UMI combination in raw reads was more than ten.

TCRdb re-called the 5' RACE reads through MiXCR, storing one row per CDR3 protein. The sample includes approximately 92,000 distinct CDR3 sequences, about 12% of them seen just once. This clonotype was found many times. This CDR3 has 15 amino acids. Germline V gene sequence: CDR1 MGHRA, CDR2 YSYEKL. Germline trimming cut 4 bases from V and 5 bases from J; bases unmatched to any gene: 2. Time point: sample taken at primary tumor resection. No cell sorting; template was whole RNA from tumor, lung tissue or PBMC. The chain links TRBV4-1 to TRBJ2-2; 12 positions agree with TRBD1. Here the sequenced sample was PBMCs, taken at surgery. The sequence derives from a male donor with early-stage non-small cell lung cancer. CDR3 sequence (DNA): TGCGCCAGCAGCCGGGGACAGGGGGCGACCGGGGAGCTGTTTTTT. It encodes CASSRGQGATGELFF.